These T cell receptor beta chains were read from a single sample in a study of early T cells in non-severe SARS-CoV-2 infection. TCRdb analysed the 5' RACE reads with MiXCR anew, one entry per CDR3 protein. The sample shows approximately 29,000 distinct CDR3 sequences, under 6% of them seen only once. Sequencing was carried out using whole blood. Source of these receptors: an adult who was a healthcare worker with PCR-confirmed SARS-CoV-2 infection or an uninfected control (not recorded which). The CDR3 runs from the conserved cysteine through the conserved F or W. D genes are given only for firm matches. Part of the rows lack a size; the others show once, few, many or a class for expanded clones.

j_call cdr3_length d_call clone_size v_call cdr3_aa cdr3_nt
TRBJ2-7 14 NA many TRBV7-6 CASSSGTKTYEQYF TGTGCCAGCAGCTCCGGGACCAAAACCTACGAGCAGTACTTC
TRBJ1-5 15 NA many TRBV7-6 CASSLAGGTNQPQHF TGTGCCAGCAGCTTAGCAGGTGGGACCAATCAGCCCCAGCATTTT
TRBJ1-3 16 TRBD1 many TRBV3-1 CASSQRGGVSGNTIYF TGTGCCAGCAGCCAACGAGGGGGCGTCTCCGGAAACACCATATATTTT
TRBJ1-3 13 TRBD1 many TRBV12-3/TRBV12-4 CATRGDSGNTIYF TGTGCCACCAGGGGGGATTCTGGAAACACCATATATTTT
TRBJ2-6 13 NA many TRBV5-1 CASTWTGANVLTF TGCGCCAGCACATGGACTGGGGCCAACGTCCTGACTTTC
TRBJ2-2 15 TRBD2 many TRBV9 CASSVARGVAGELFF TGTGCCAGCAGCGTAGCGCGGGGGGTTGCCGGGGAGCTGTTTTTT
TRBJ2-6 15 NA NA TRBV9 CASRTGPSGANVLTF TGTGCCAGCCGCACAGGTCCCTCTGGGGCCAACGTCCTGACTTTC
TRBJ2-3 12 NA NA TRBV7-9 CASSLRSDTQYF TGTGCCAGCAGCCTCCGTTCAGATACGCAGTATTTT
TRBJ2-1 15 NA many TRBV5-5 CASSWGASSYNEQFF TGTGCCAGCAGCTGGGGGGCAAGCTCCTACAATGAGCAGTTCTTC
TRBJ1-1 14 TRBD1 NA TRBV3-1 CASRRGQGSTEAFF TGTGCCAGCAGACGGGGACAGGGGAGTACTGAAGCTTTCTTT
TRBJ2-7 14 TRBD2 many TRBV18 CASSLGGELYEQYF TGTGCCAGCTCACTGGGAGGGGAACTCTACGAGCAGTACTTC
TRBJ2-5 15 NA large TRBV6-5 CASSYSTLGQETQYF TGTGCCAGCAGTTACTCGACCCTTGGGCAAGAGACCCAGTACTTC
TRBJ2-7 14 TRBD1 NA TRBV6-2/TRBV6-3 CASSYRTGAYEQYF TGTGCCAGCAGTTACCGGACAGGGGCCTACGAGCAGTACTTC
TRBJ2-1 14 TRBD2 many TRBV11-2 CASSLDSGTSRQFF TGTGCCAGCAGCTTAGACTCCGGGACTAGCCGGCAGTTCTTC
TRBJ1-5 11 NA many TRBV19 CASSRQGPQHF TGTGCCAGTAGCCGCCAGGGGCCCCAGCATTTT
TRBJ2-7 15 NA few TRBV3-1 CASSQVSGGPYEQYF TGTGCCAGCAGCCAAGTTTCCGGGGGACCCTACGAGCAGTACTTC
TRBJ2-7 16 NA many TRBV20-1 CSAQTGTTQSSYEQYF TGCAGTGCGCAGACCGGGACGACGCAGAGCTCCTACGAGCAGTACTTC
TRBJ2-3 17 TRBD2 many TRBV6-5 CASTWGALAGGKDTQYF TGTGCCAGCACCTGGGGGGCCCTAGCGGGGGGTAAGGATACGCAGTATTTT
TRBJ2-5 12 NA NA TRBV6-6 CASSPRTETQYF TGTGCCAGCAGTCCCCGTACGGAGACCCAGTACTTC
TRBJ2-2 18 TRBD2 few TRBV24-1 CATSDPRTSGSESGELFF TGTGCCACCAGTGATCCCCGGACTAGCGGGAGTGAGTCCGGGGAGCTGTTTTTT
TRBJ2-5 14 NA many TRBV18 CASSPMGTQETQYF TGTGCCAGCTCACCAATGGGGACCCAAGAGACCCAGTACTTC
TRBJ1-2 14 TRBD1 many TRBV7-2 CASSPQGAGYGYTF TGTGCCAGCAGCCCTCAGGGGGCGGGCTATGGCTACACCTTC
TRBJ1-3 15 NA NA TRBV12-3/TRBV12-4 CASSLRDPSGNTIYF TGTGCCAGCAGTTTGAGGGACCCCTCTGGAAACACCATATATTTT
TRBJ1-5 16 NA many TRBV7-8 CASSFLYAGGNQPQHF TGTGCCAGCAGCTTCTTGTACGCAGGGGGCAATCAGCCCCAGCATTTT
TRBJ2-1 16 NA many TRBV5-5 CASSFGEVLIYNEQFF TGTGCCAGCAGCTTCGGTGAGGTCCTTATTTACAATGAGCAGTTCTTC
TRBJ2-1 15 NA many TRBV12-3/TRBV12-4 CASSFLGLDDNEQFF TGTGCCAGCAGTTTTCTGGGACTCGACGACAATGAGCAGTTCTTC
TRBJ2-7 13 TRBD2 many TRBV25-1 CASGNSGSYEQYF TGTGCCAGCGGAAATAGCGGGAGCTACGAGCAGTACTTC
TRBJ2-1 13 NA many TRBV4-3 CASSQQGPNEQFF TGCGCCAGCAGCCAGCAGGGCCCCAATGAGCAGTTCTTC
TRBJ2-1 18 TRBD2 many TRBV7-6 CASSLAPSGEWDYNEQFF TGTGCCAGCAGCTTAGCGCCTAGCGGGGAATGGGACTACAATGAGCAGTTCTTC
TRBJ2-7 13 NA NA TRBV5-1 CASSGAGSDEQYF TGCGCCAGCAGTGGTGCAGGATCGGACGAGCAGTACTTC
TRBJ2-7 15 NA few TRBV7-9 CASIPPDWMHYEQYF TGTGCCAGCATCCCCCCGGACTGGATGCACTACGAGCAGTACTTC